This T cell receptor beta chain was recorded in a study of cytomegalovirus exposure and HLA in healthy donors (dated 2017 in TCRdb). Notes on the research overall: In an earlier analysis of approximately 500 of the donors, under 300 Gb of sequence data and approximately 100 million unique TCR beta sequences from 180 million or so T cells were reported. Roughly 300 gigabases of sequencing data and 70 million to 100 million unique TCR sequences made up an early release that covered under 750 HLA-typed donors. Among the roughly 390 genotyped donors, around 81% belonged to the genetic ancestry cluster associated with self-reported Caucasian donors. The study aimed to test whether signatures of past pathogen exposure could be identified by cataloging public T cell receptors. The study used immunosequencing to profile the T cell repertoires of 666 subjects and linked those repertoires to cytomegalovirus serostatus. A separate validation cohort of about 110 different subjects was used in addition to the roughly 700-subject first cohort. To predict cytomegalovirus infection status, the study brought together high-throughput TCR immunosequencing, statistical association of individual TCRs with disease status, and machine learning. In a later analysis, previously published TCR beta repertoires from some 640 donors were re-analyzed and high-resolution HLA genotyping was added so that TCR occurrence patterns could be studied. Rather than using new phenotypic data, the later analysis identified candidate immune exposures from TCR beta sequences and from how often those sequences occurred across donors. An earlier analysis of around 580 of the donors used high-throughput TCR beta sequencing to judge whether each TCR beta V gene segment behaved as functional or pseudogenic. Donor age, sex, ethnicity and CMV serostatus were collected together with the repertoire data. A later genetic analysis used genome-wide SNP genotypes for about 60% of the 666 donors, treating that subset as a discovery cohort. All discovery cohort repertoires had been generated on a single sequencing platform. HLA typing covered class I and class II loci at four-digit resolution. The number of donors typed differed by locus, with about 629-630 for A, B, C, DRB1 and DQB1, 522 for DQA1, 600 to 610 for DPA1, and around 460 for DPB1. Roughly 5 DR-DQ haplotypes were treated as single units for association and clustering because of strong linkage in the cohort. Among 398 genotyped donors of the cohort, an average of around 240,000 unique TCR beta nucleotide sequences were sequenced per donor, roughly 18% of them non-productive. General conclusions and limits of the study: The only immune exposure information available for the cohort was CMV serostatus. A further reported finding was that TCR beta sequences accurately predicted the HLA-A and HLA-B alleles for most subjects in the first cohort. It was suggested by the authors that the approach could potentially be generalized to other disease states and immunological phenotypes. When HLA alleles, especially DR and DQ, strongly co-occurred, attributing TCR associations to individual alleles was difficult. In a later genetic analysis, a missense DCLRE1C variant was associated with V-gene and J-gene trimming of TCR beta chains, and the association was replicated in an independent cohort. Across donors, most TCR sequences were observed very rarely, whereas some public TCRs were present in many individuals. A total of fewer than 200 TCR beta chains were listed by the study as associated with cytomegalovirus. A later analysis associated 17,000 or so TCR beta sequences with specific HLA alleles at a false discovery rate of 0.05. Because some donors lacked HLA typing at each locus, the association tests relied only on the typed subset. A later analysis found that HLA-associated TCR beta chains were more clonally expanded and had lower generation probabilities than equally common non-associated chains. A cluster of highly shared sequence variants was judged likely to be a technical artifact of the sequencing pipeline. Correlated functional status among segregating V segments might be attributable to linkage disequilibrium, but an unknown experimental factor could not be ruled out. In an earlier analysis of roughly 560 of the donors, most TCR beta V segments were observed in productive rearrangements about 87% or about 30% of the time, broadly matching IMGT annotations. In a later analysis, the rate of TCR association differed among HLA loci, with DRB1 alleles having the most associated TCRs and HLA-C alleles having the fewest. Because counts were too low, approximately 18 rarely observed V segments, including chromosome 9 orphons, were excluded from the earlier analysis of a few hundred of the donors. Because the 87-base-pair reads could not distinguish some IMGT-functional V segments, including TRBV6-2 and TRBV6-3, those segments were excluded. A later analysis reported that several top co-occurrence clusters appeared linked to parvovirus B19, influenza, CMV and Epstein-Barr virus. Presence/absence analyses assumed roughly uniform sequencing depth across donors, an assumption that may not hold. Compared with the roughly 600-donor mean, donors in an Asian-associated ancestry cluster had fewer N-insertions in productive TCRs, according to a later genetic analysis. Three of the identified cytomegalovirus-associated TCR beta chains were confirmed in vitro to be specific for cytomegalovirus antigens. This cohort had only TCR beta chains sequenced, and the lack of alpha or paired-chain data limited which features could be detected. In both the original and validation cohorts, the classifier was reported to diagnose cytomegalovirus status with high specificity and sensitivity. A later analysis found that most CMV-associated TCR beta chains appeared HLA-restricted, with HLA associations seemingly driven largely by CMV exposure.

The cohort consisted of approximately 690 healthy bone marrow donors. At the time of sampling, all cohort members were nominally healthy, though unrecorded immune exposures were likely present. The donor tested CMV seropositive and was one of the 289 seropositive cohort members. A peripheral blood sample was collected from each donor, and TCR beta sequencing was performed on peripheral blood mononuclear cells. Genomic DNA extraction from the blood cell samples was performed with the Qiagen DNeasy Blood Extraction Kit. From the germline V gene (reference sequence), CDR1 is MNHEY and CDR2 is SMNVEV. V is cut by 10 bases and J by 0 bases, and the space between the germline ends is 14 bases. From the cysteine up to the phenylalanine, the CDR3 has a length of 14 residues. Only the CDR3 region is kept as DNA, spanning 42 bases read in frame from base 1. As for this clone: It lacks a known antigen. No base-level quality is on record; no much larger clone is a single base apart.

Library construction relied on the immunoSEQ multiplex PCR assay. For the multiplex PCR, a mixture combining 60 forward primers for TCR Vbeta segments and 13 reverse primers for TCR Jbeta segments was used. A multiplex PCR assay on genomic DNA amplified the CDR3 region of rearranged TCR beta genes. On the Illumina HiSeq System, the amplified TCR beta libraries were sequenced as 87-base-pair reads. As for the original processing: In a later analysis, 70 million to 95 million unique TCR beta chains were counted across the 666 repertoires, and around 11 million of these chains were shared by at least two donors. A nearest-neighbor algorithm error-corrected the raw reads and collapsed the reads into unique sequences, merging closely related sequences to remove PCR and sequencing errors. V, D and J gene segments were assigned by aligning CDR3 sequences to IMGT reference sequences. For a sequence to be retained, a match of at least six nucleotides was required to both a V gene segment and a J gene segment. A rearrangement was called productive if the CDR3 had no stop codons and remained in frame with V and J, and every other rearrangement was called non-productive. CDR3 was defined by IMGT convention, running from the second conserved V-encoded cysteine to the conserved J-encoded phenylalanine. Sequences without an unambiguous match to a single V gene segment were excluded from the earlier analysis of almost 600 of the donors. An earlier analysis of approximately 590 of the donors called V segments functional above 56.7% productive rearrangements and segregating when the between-donor standard deviation exceeded 5%. A statistical classification framework was built to diagnose cytomegalovirus status from the catalog of TCR beta chain sequences. In a later analysis, V and J genes were assigned by comparing TCR nucleotide sequences against IMGT/GENE-DB human TR gene sequences. The TCRdist pipeline was used in a later analysis to assign CDR3 sequences and most-parsimonious VDJ recombination scenarios. In a later analysis, each TCR beta chain was defined by its CDR3 amino acid sequence together with its V-gene family, and reads without a unique V-gene family were excluded. To address suspected cross-contamination and a sequencing artifact, a later analysis removed some 620 highly shared, low-generation-probability nucleotide sequences. In a later analysis, a clonal expansion index was calculated for each public chain from normalized within-repertoire ranks of inferred template counts. In a later analysis, generation probabilities were computed using a VDJ recombination model fitted to out-of-frame rearrangements, and the results were checked against IGoR. A later analysis scored TCR-TCR, TCR-HLA and TCR-CMV co-occurrence with hypergeometric tests, applying a repertoire-size bias correction to TCR pairs. To estimate false discovery rates, a later analysis permuted the HLA or CMV assignments 20 times. In a later analysis, co-occurring TCRs were grouped using DBSCAN, with TCRdist sequence similarity added in when clustering inside HLA-allele-positive subsets. Repertoires with fewer than 30,000 or more than 120,000 public chains were left out of co-occurrence clustering, as were five repertoires with anomalous nucleotide sharing. TCRdb obtained this table from immuneACCESS and retained in-frame rearrangements with V and J assigned. These tables miss some clones; where compared with another copy, unresolved V genes account for less than half of the shortfall, and the remainder is unexplained. V and J calls and clone size are as listed in that table; D and trimming were resolved from the DNA. For this sample the table gives roughly 100,000 clones, of which 84% were detected only once. The top ten clones comprise around 6% of the sample.

The TCR was taken from a woman younger than 35 in good health and CMV-seropositive. Sequencing used PBMCs. In this chain, TRBV27 is recombined with TRBJ2-3, with a weak D call of TRBD2 (6 bases match). The nucleotide sequence reads as follows: TGTGCCACCCTGAAGAGCGGGAGCACAGATACGCAGTATTTT. It encodes CATLKSGSTDTQYF.